These 17 T cell receptor beta chains were sequenced from one sample in a study of blood T cell repertoires in COVID-19 (TCRdb year 2020). The method behind the library was the immunoSEQ multiplex PCR assay. TCRdb provides this immuneACCESS table in a form limited to in-frame rearrangements. Some clones are lacking; in checked studies, under half of them reflect an unresolved V gene, and why the rest are absent is not known. A total of 150,000 to 200,000 clones appear in this sample, 84% of them only once. 11% of the sample comes from the top ten. Sequencing input: peripheral blood. All receptors derive from a man in his 70s with active or convalescent COVID-19.

The rearrangement links TRBV19 to TRBJ1-5, with 9 positions matching TRBD1. With V trimmed by 5 bases and J by 1 base, 6 bases remained unmatched. Germline-derived CDR1 and CDR2 are LNHDA and SQIVND (reference sequence). This CDR3 comprises 16 residues. CDR3 loop: CASSPRQGVSNQPQHF. Here the CDR3 DNA reads TGTGCCAGTAGTCCCCGACAGGGGGTAAGCAATCAGCCCCAGCATTTT. The full variable domain, rest sourced from reference TRBV19 and TRBJ1-5, is DGGITQSPKYLFRKEGQNVTLSCEQNLNHDAMYWYRQDPGQGLRLIYYSQIVNDFQKGDIAEGYSVSREKKESFPLTVTSAQKNPTAFYLCASSPRQGVSNQPQHFGDGTRLSIL.

This clone appeared a few times. The chain joins TRBV30 to TRBJ1-1, with TRBD1 as a possible D gene (6 bases). V was shortened by 3 bases and J by 4 bases, with 12 bases between the two germline ends. Germline values: CDR1 GTSNPN, CDR2 SVGIG (reference sequence). CDR3 length: 13 amino acids. CDR3 region: CAWRNRVGTEAFF. In nucleotides, the CDR3 is TGTGCCTGGAGAAACAGGGTCGGCACTGAAGCTTTCTTT.

This chain uses TRBV6-4 with TRBJ2-2, with 9 positions matching TRBD2. J gave up 1 base and V 7 bases, and 1 base lay outside the gene matches. The CDR3 length is 14 residues. Germline V gene lookup returns CDR1 MRHNA and CDR2 SNTAGT. CDR3 region: CASKLAGNTGELFF. The CDR3 DNA is TGTGCCAGCAAACTAGCGGGGAACACCGGGGAGCTGTTTTTT.

The chain joins TRBV10-3 to TRBJ2-3, with TRBD2 identical over 9 bases. Germline V gene lookup returns CDR1 ENHRY and CDR2 SYGVKD. J lost 2 bases, V lost 6 bases, and 3 bases had no gene match. The CDR3 spans 14 residues. DNA for the CDR3: TGTGCCATCAGCGCTAGCGGGATCACAGATACGCAGTATTTT. It translates to CAISASGITDTQYF.

In DNA, the CDR3 is TGTGCCAGCAGCGTAGTGACAGGGGCGGGTGGCTACACCTTC. Amino acids: CASSVVTGAGGYTF. V gene TRBV9 combines with J gene TRBJ1-2, with 8 bases matching TRBD1. Germline CDR1 is SGDLS and CDR2 is YYNGEE. This CDR3 contains 14 residues. Germline trimming cut 0 bases from V and 7 bases from J; bases unmatched to any gene: 5.

On this clone itself: Within the sample, other DNA sequences also encode this same CDR3. The chain links TRBV5-1 to TRBJ2-7, with TRBD1 matching 8 bases. Germline V gene lookup returns CDR1 SGHRS and CDR2 YFSETQ. This CDR3 contains 13 residues. V dropped 2 bases and J dropped 3; count of bases not matched to a gene: 1. CDR3 protein: CASSLQGDYEQYF. CDR3 DNA sequence: TGCGCCAGCAGCTTACAGGGGGACTACGAGCAGTACTTC.

The rearrangement links TRBV5-1 to TRBJ2-2, with TRBD1 as a possible D gene (6 bases). Per the germline V gene, CDR1 is SGHRS and CDR2 is YFSETQ. V was shortened by 3 bases and J by 3 bases, with 12 bases between the two germline ends. The CDR3 consists of 15 residues. The CDR3 sequence: CASSYNRQDTGELFF. The CDR3 DNA sequence: TGCGCCAGCAGCTACAACCGACAGGACACCGGGGAGCTGTTTTTT. Variable domain in full (rest from reference TRBV5-1 and TRBJ2-2): KAGVTQTPRYLIKTRGQQVTLSCSPISGHRSVSWYQQTPGQGLQFLFEYFSETQRNKGNFPGRFSGRQFSNSRSEMNVSTLELGDSALYLCASSYNRQDTGELFFGEGSRLTVL.

This chain connects TRBV5-8 to TRBJ2-3; TRBD2 is a possible D gene (5 bases). With 0 bases removed from V and 0 bases from J, the gap between germline ends came to 11 bases. Germline V CDR1 and CDR2: SGHTS, YDEGEE. The CDR3 extends over 16 amino acids. The CDR3 DNA reads as TGTGCCAGCAGCTTGGCCCTAACGGGAAGCACAGATACGCAGTATTTT. It yields the protein CASSLALTGSTDTQYF.

The rearrangement links TRBV5-4 to TRBJ1-2; weak D call: TRBD1 (6 bases). CDR3 size: 16 residues. Germline-derived CDR1 and CDR2 are SGHNT and YYREEE (reference sequence). V was clipped by 0 bases and J by 7 bases, with 19 bases between them. DNA for the CDR3: TGTGCCAGCAGCTTGGCCTGGGGGGGGCAATCGGTTGGCTACACCTTC. Translated, it gives CASSLAWGGQSVGYTF.

This chain's CDR3 is CASTGTKYGYTF. The DNA for the CDR3 is TGTGCCAGCACCGGGACAAAGTATGGCTACACCTTC. The genes are TRBV6-5 and TRBJ1-2; possible D gene TRBD1, 6 bases. Looked up from germline, CDR1 is MNHEY and CDR2 is SVGAGI. With 7 bases removed from V and 5 bases from J, the gap between germline ends came to 11 bases. CDR3 size: 12 residues.

The V gene is TRBV7-6, the J gene TRBJ2-7; TRBD1 aligns across 9 bases. The CDR3 runs 15 residues. After removal of 2 bases from V and 4 bases from J, the junction contained 6 bases not matched to a gene. CDR1 and CDR2 (germline): SGHVS, FNYEAQ. The DNA for the CDR3 is TGTGCCAGCAGCTTACTCGGGACAGGGTTTTACGAGCAGTACTTC. Translating it yields CASSLLGTGFYEQYF.

CDR3 DNA: TGCGCCAGCAGCCTGACGGGGCCCATGGAAGGGGGTGGCTACACCTTC. Residues: CASSLTGPMEGGGYTF. This sequence joins TRBV5-1 and TRBJ1-2, with D perhaps matching TRBD1 (6 bases). The CDR3 spans 16 residues. Trimming removed 4 bases from V and 7 bases from J, with 23 bases in between. CDR1 SGHRS and CDR2 YFSETQ come from the germline V gene.

This chain joins TRBV5-1 and TRBJ1-2; 8 bases map to TRBD1. Trimming removed 3 bases from V and 8 bases from J; junction bases left unmatched: 15. Germline CDR1 reads SGHRS; CDR2 reads YFSETQ. CDR3 length: 16 amino acids. CDR3 nucleotide sequence: TGCGCCAGCAGCTCCGGGTCGGGGCAGGGGGCCGGCGGCTACACCTTC. This translates into CASSSGSGQGAGGYTF.

The rearrangement joins TRBV7-9 to TRBJ2-7; TRBD1 matches at 10 bases. This CDR3 has 17 amino acids. Trimming removed 3 bases from V and 4 bases from J; junction bases left unmatched: 12. The germline gives CDR1 SEHNR, CDR2 FQNEAQ (reference sequence). The CDR3 spells CASSFSFSTGGGYEQYF. In DNA form, the CDR3 reads TGTGCCAGCAGCTTCTCCTTCTCGACAGGGGGCGGGTACGAGCAGTACTTC.

The rearrangement links TRBV6-5 to TRBJ2-7, with 8 bases that match TRBD1. Germline-derived CDR1 and CDR2 are MNHEY and SVGAGI. CDR3 size: 14 residues. V trimming: 7 bases; J trimming: 5 bases; junction bases outside the gene matches: 10. CDR3 nucleotides: TGTGCCAGCACCCGACAGGGGAGGCTTAACGAGCAGTACTTC. Its translation is CASTRQGRLNEQYF.

J is TRBJ1-5 and V is TRBV30, with D uncertain. The ends were cut back, 2 bases at V and 7 bases at J, with 9 bases in the middle. CDR1 GTSNPN and CDR2 SVGIG come from the germline V gene (reference sequence). The CDR3 is 12 residues long. This CDR3 reads CAWSPSGQPQHF. CDR3 coding DNA: TGTGCCTGGAGTCCCTCAGGCCAGCCCCAGCATTTT.

The chain recombines TRBV9 with TRBJ2-1; 7 positions match TRBD1. Germline CDR1 and CDR2: SGDLS and YYNGEE. The V segment lost 4 bases and the J segment 1 base; nucleotides outside the gene matches: 11. The CDR3 consists of 17 residues. CDR3 nucleotide sequence: TGTGCCAGCAGCCCCAGCAGGACAGGCCTATCCTACAATGAGCAGTTCTTC. It specifies CASSPSRTGLSYNEQFF.